These T cell receptor beta chains were read from a single sample in a study of blood T cells in healthy people across ages. TCRdb re-derived calls from the 5' RACE reads in MiXCR, one entry per CDR3 protein. The sample contains some 1.5 million distinct CDR3 sequences, roughly 30% of which appear only once. The sample consisted of blood. Receptor source: a woman aged 30 to 39 in good health. Both conserved end residues are part of each CDR3. A D gene is named only where the DNA matches it firmly. For some rows the clone size is stated as once, few or many, or as a class when expanded; others skip it.

d_call: -; v_call: TRBV6-2/TRBV6-3; clone_size: -; j_call: TRBJ2-7; cdr3_nt: TGTGCCAGCAGCCTCCGGGACCAAACCTACGAGCAGTACTTC; cdr3_aa: CASSLRDQTYEQYF
d_call: -; v_call: TRBV7-8; clone_size: -; j_call: TRBJ1-1; cdr3_nt: TGTGCCAGCAGCCTAAACCGGGACACAACATCGAACACTGAAGCTTTCTTT; cdr3_aa: CASSLNRDTTSNTEAFF
d_call: -; v_call: TRBV7-3; clone_size: many; j_call: TRBJ2-7; cdr3_nt: TGTGCCAGCAGCTTAAGTGGGGGAAACTACGAGCAGTACTTC; cdr3_aa: CASSLSGGNYEQYF
d_call: TRBD2; v_call: TRBV27; clone_size: few; j_call: TRBJ2-1; cdr3_nt: TGTGCCAGCAGTTTACTAGCGGGAGAGCGAAAAGAGCAGTTCTTC; cdr3_aa: CASSLLAGERKEQFF
d_call: TRBD1; v_call: TRBV20-1; clone_size: -; j_call: TRBJ2-4; cdr3_nt: TGCAGTGCTGGGGGACAGGGGTACAATGAGCAGTACTTC; cdr3_aa: CSAGGQGYNEQYF
d_call: -; v_call: TRBV3-1; clone_size: many; j_call: TRBJ1-2; cdr3_nt: TGTGCCAGCAGCCAGCGGGATGGCTACACCTTC; cdr3_aa: CASSQRDGYTF
d_call: -; v_call: TRBV6-5; clone_size: few; j_call: TRBJ1-2; cdr3_nt: TGTGCCAGCAGTTACTCGACATCAGGGATCTATGGCTACACCTTC; cdr3_aa: CASSYSTSGIYGYTF
d_call: TRBD2; v_call: TRBV7-2; clone_size: -; j_call: TRBJ2-1; cdr3_nt: TGTGCCAGCAGGTCTAGCGGGGGCTCGTACAATGAGCAGTTCTTC; cdr3_aa: CASRSSGGSYNEQFF
d_call: -; v_call: TRBV4-1; clone_size: few; j_call: TRBJ2-1; cdr3_nt: TGCGCCAGCAGCCAAGACCTAGTGTGGGAGCAGTTCTTC; cdr3_aa: CASSQDLVWEQFF
d_call: TRBD1; v_call: TRBV12-5; clone_size: -; j_call: TRBJ1-1; cdr3_nt: TGTGCTAGTGGTTTGCTTCTGGGCAGGGGGCGCATGAACACTGAAGCTTTCTTT; cdr3_aa: CASGLLLGRGRMNTEAFF
d_call: -; v_call: TRBV5-1; clone_size: few; j_call: TRBJ2-7; cdr3_nt: TGCGCCAGCAGCCGAATTCCTCTTCGGGGATTTGCCTGCGAGCAGTACTTC; cdr3_aa: CASSRIPLRGFACEQYF
d_call: -; v_call: TRBV20-1; clone_size: -; j_call: TRBJ2-7; cdr3_nt: TGCAGTGCTAGCCCAATTCAGAATGAGCAGTACTTC; cdr3_aa: CSASPIQNEQYF
d_call: TRBD2; v_call: TRBV12-3/TRBV12-4; clone_size: -; j_call: TRBJ2-5; cdr3_nt: TGTGCCAGCAGCCCAGCCCTCCTAGCGGAAGAGCAGTACTTC; cdr3_aa: CASSPALLAEEQYF
d_call: -; v_call: TRBV30; clone_size: -; j_call: TRBJ1-4; cdr3_nt: TGTGCCTGGAGTTCCGGAGAAAAACTGTTTTTT; cdr3_aa: CAWSSGEKLFF
d_call: TRBD1; v_call: TRBV6-6; clone_size: many; j_call: TRBJ1-2; cdr3_nt: TGTGCCACCTCCTCGGGGGACAGGGACGACTATGGCTACACCTTC; cdr3_aa: CATSSGDRDDYGYTF
d_call: TRBD2; v_call: TRBV27; clone_size: -; j_call: TRBJ2-3; cdr3_nt: TGTGCCAGCAGTTACCTAGCGGGGCCAGATACGCAGTATTTT; cdr3_aa: CASSYLAGPDTQYF
d_call: TRBD1; v_call: TRBV3-1; clone_size: -; j_call: TRBJ1-1; cdr3_nt: TGTGCCAGCAGTCGACAGGGCGCAGCGAACACTGAAGCTTTCTTT; cdr3_aa: CASSRQGAANTEAFF
d_call: -; v_call: TRBV20-1; clone_size: few; j_call: TRBJ2-3; cdr3_nt: TGCAGTGCCATACCTTCGACTAGCTGGAGGGGGGATACGCAGTATTTT; cdr3_aa: CSAIPSTSWRGDTQYF
d_call: TRBD2; v_call: TRBV20-1; clone_size: many; j_call: TRBJ2-7; cdr3_nt: TGCAGTGCTAGAGACCCTAGCGGGAGACAGGGCGAGCAGTACTTC; cdr3_aa: CSARDPSGRQGEQYF
d_call: -; v_call: TRBV12-3/TRBV12-4; clone_size: -; j_call: TRBJ2-3; cdr3_nt: TGTGCCAGCAGTTTTGGTCAGGCGGCAGATACGCAGTATTTT; cdr3_aa: CASSFGQAADTQYF
d_call: TRBD1; v_call: TRBV15; clone_size: few; j_call: TRBJ2-1; cdr3_nt: TGTGCCACCAGCAGAGACCCCGGGACAGGGGCCCATGAGCAGTTCTTC; cdr3_aa: CATSRDPGTGAHEQFF
d_call: -; v_call: TRBV3-1; clone_size: -; j_call: TRBJ1-2; cdr3_nt: TGTGCCAGCAGCCAAGCGGTGGCAGTCTATGGCTACACCTTC; cdr3_aa: CASSQAVAVYGYTF
d_call: -; v_call: TRBV20-1; clone_size: -; j_call: TRBJ2-7; cdr3_nt: TGCAGTGCCGGCCGGAGCGGCAGCTCCTACGAGCAGTACTTC; cdr3_aa: CSAGRSGSSYEQYF
d_call: -; v_call: TRBV7-9; clone_size: many; j_call: TRBJ1-1; cdr3_nt: TGTGCCAGCAGTTTTGGGGGGGGGAACACTGAAGCTTTCTTT; cdr3_aa: CASSFGGGNTEAFF
d_call: -; v_call: TRBV15; clone_size: -; j_call: TRBJ1-1; cdr3_nt: TGTGCCACCAGCAGAGCAGGCGGCACTGAAGCTTTCTTT; cdr3_aa: CATSRAGGTEAFF
d_call: -; v_call: TRBV24-1; clone_size: few; j_call: TRBJ2-1; cdr3_nt: TGTGCCACCAGTGATTTGGGGCGCAATGAGCAGTTCTTC; cdr3_aa: CATSDLGRNEQFF
d_call: TRBD1; v_call: TRBV20-1; clone_size: few; j_call: TRBJ2-5; cdr3_nt: TGCAGTGCTAGAGGAGTATTGACAGGGGGCTTGGAGACCCAGTACTTC; cdr3_aa: CSARGVLTGGLETQYF
d_call: -; v_call: TRBV30; clone_size: -; j_call: TRBJ1-2; cdr3_nt: TGTGCCTGGAGTATTAGGGGTGGGAGAGACTATGGCTACACCTTC; cdr3_aa: CAWSIRGGRDYGYTF
d_call: -; v_call: TRBV4-3; clone_size: few; j_call: TRBJ2-1; cdr3_nt: TGCGCCAGCAGCCAAGTAAGACGAACTGTCGAGCAGTTCTTC; cdr3_aa: CASSQVRRTVEQFF
d_call: TRBD2; v_call: TRBV25-1; clone_size: few; j_call: TRBJ2-2; cdr3_nt: TGTGCCAGCTCCGGGAGGGCCTCCATGGCCGGGGAGCTGTTTTTT; cdr3_aa: CASSGRASMAGELFF
d_call: -; v_call: TRBV5-1; clone_size: -; j_call: TRBJ2-5; cdr3_nt: TGCGCCAGCGGGGCGGGCAGACGCGACTTCATTCAAGAGACCCAGTACTTC; cdr3_aa: CASGAGRRDFIQETQYF
d_call: -; v_call: TRBV5-5; clone_size: -; j_call: TRBJ2-3; cdr3_nt: TGTGCCAGCAGCCCGCGGCTACGGTTGCCAGGGGGCACAGATACGCAGTATTTT; cdr3_aa: CASSPRLRLPGGTDTQYF
d_call: -; v_call: TRBV27; clone_size: -; j_call: TRBJ2-7; cdr3_nt: TGTGCCAGAAGCAGGGGCCGATTCTACGAGCAGTACTTC; cdr3_aa: CARSRGRFYEQYF
d_call: -; v_call: TRBV9; clone_size: -; j_call: TRBJ2-1; cdr3_nt: TGTGCCAGCAGCACTTCAGGGAGGCGACACAATGAGCAGTTCTTC; cdr3_aa: CASSTSGRRHNEQFF
d_call: -; v_call: TRBV20-1; clone_size: -; j_call: TRBJ2-6; cdr3_nt: TGCAGTGCTATGAGGGGGGGAAGCTCTGGGGCCAACGTCCTGACTTTC; cdr3_aa: CSAMRGGSSGANVLTF
d_call: -; v_call: TRBV24-1; clone_size: few; j_call: TRBJ2-5; cdr3_nt: TGTGCCACCAGTGACGGCCGTTTGGAGGGAGAATTGGAGACCCAGTACTTC; cdr3_aa: CATSDGRLEGELETQYF
d_call: -; v_call: TRBV29-1; clone_size: few; j_call: TRBJ2-3; cdr3_nt: TGCAGCGTTGAACACGCCGCTATGAATACGCAGTATTTT; cdr3_aa: CSVEHAAMNTQYF
d_call: -; v_call: TRBV4-3; clone_size: -; j_call: TRBJ2-1; cdr3_nt: TGCGCCAGCAGCCAAGCCATCGATACGGGGTCCTCCTACAATGAGCAGTTCTTC; cdr3_aa: CASSQAIDTGSSYNEQFF
d_call: -; v_call: TRBV20-1; clone_size: -; j_call: TRBJ1-2; cdr3_nt: TGCAGTGCTAGAGCCACCGGGGTTCTAGATGGCTACACCTTC; cdr3_aa: CSARATGVLDGYTF
d_call: TRBD2; v_call: TRBV6-5; clone_size: -; j_call: TRBJ2-7; cdr3_nt: TGTGTCAGCAGTTACTCGCGACTAGCGGGATCCGAGCAGTACTTC; cdr3_aa: CVSSYSRLAGSEQYF
d_call: TRBD1; v_call: TRBV7-9; clone_size: many; j_call: TRBJ2-5; cdr3_nt: TGTGCCAGCAGCTCCCGACCCGGGACAGGGGGCCGAGAGACCCAGTACTTC; cdr3_aa: CASSSRPGTGGRETQYF
d_call: -; v_call: TRBV6-5; clone_size: -; j_call: TRBJ1-2; cdr3_nt: TGTGCCAGCAGTTACTCGAACGGGGGGAACTATGGCTACACCTTC; cdr3_aa: CASSYSNGGNYGYTF
d_call: TRBD2; v_call: TRBV5-6; clone_size: -; j_call: TRBJ2-3; cdr3_nt: TGTGCCAGCAGCTTGGCACTAGCGTCCAGTACGCAGTATTTT; cdr3_aa: CASSLALASSTQYF
d_call: -; v_call: TRBV20-1; clone_size: -; j_call: TRBJ2-3; cdr3_nt: TGCAGTGCTAAGCCCGCTGGCACAGATACGCAGTATTTT; cdr3_aa: CSAKPAGTDTQYF
d_call: -; v_call: TRBV27; clone_size: -; j_call: TRBJ2-2; cdr3_nt: TGTGCCAGCAGTGTGACCCGTATCAGTGCCGGGGAGCTGTTTTTT; cdr3_aa: CASSVTRISAGELFF
d_call: TRBD2; v_call: TRBV11-3; clone_size: few; j_call: TRBJ2-1; cdr3_nt: TGTGCCAGCAGCGCCGGGGGGACTGAGCAGTTCTTC; cdr3_aa: CASSAGGTEQFF
d_call: TRBD1; v_call: TRBV24-1; clone_size: -; j_call: TRBJ2-1; cdr3_nt: TGTGCCACTGGACAGGGGGACTACAATGAGCAGTTCTTC; cdr3_aa: CATGQGDYNEQFF
d_call: -; v_call: TRBV6-6; clone_size: -; j_call: TRBJ1-5; cdr3_nt: TGTGCCAGCAGTTTCCGCAGGGACGGAAATCAGCCCCAGCATTTT; cdr3_aa: CASSFRRDGNQPQHF
d_call: -; v_call: TRBV7-9; clone_size: -; j_call: TRBJ1-5; cdr3_nt: TGTGCCAGCAGCACGACCCCCCAGCCCCAGCATTTT; cdr3_aa: CASSTTPQPQHF
d_call: -; v_call: TRBV11-2; clone_size: -; j_call: TRBJ2-7; cdr3_nt: TGTGCCAGCAGCTTTGGACAGAGGCCTTCTGGAGAGCAGTACTTC; cdr3_aa: CASSFGQRPSGEQYF
d_call: -; v_call: TRBV9; clone_size: few; j_call: TRBJ2-1; cdr3_nt: TGTGCCAGCAGCGATGGACGGGGAGAGGAGCAGTTCTTC; cdr3_aa: CASSDGRGEEQFF
d_call: -; v_call: TRBV20-1; clone_size: many; j_call: TRBJ2-7; cdr3_nt: TGCAGTGCCCTGACGACCTGGAGCTCCTACGAGCAGTACTTC; cdr3_aa: CSALTTWSSYEQYF
d_call: -; v_call: TRBV29-1; clone_size: many; j_call: TRBJ2-6; cdr3_nt: TGCAGCGGGCTGACGGGTAGCTCTGGGGCCAACGTCCTGACTTTC; cdr3_aa: CSGLTGSSGANVLTF
d_call: TRBD1; v_call: TRBV29-1; clone_size: few; j_call: TRBJ1-3; cdr3_nt: TGCAGCGTTGGACAGGGTGGCACCTCTGGAAACACCATATATTTT; cdr3_aa: CSVGQGGTSGNTIYF